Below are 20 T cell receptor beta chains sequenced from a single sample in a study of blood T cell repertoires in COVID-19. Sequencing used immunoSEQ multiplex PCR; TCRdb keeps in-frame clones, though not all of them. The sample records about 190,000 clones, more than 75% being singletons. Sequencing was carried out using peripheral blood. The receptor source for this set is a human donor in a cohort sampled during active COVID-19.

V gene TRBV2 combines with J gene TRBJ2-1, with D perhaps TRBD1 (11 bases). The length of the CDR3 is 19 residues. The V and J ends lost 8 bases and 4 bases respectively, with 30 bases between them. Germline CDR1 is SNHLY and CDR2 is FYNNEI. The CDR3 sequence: CASGRRGTGGLATYNEQFF. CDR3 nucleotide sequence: TGTGCCAGCGGCCGGCGGGGGACAGGGGGACTAGCGACATACAATGAGCAGTTCTTC.

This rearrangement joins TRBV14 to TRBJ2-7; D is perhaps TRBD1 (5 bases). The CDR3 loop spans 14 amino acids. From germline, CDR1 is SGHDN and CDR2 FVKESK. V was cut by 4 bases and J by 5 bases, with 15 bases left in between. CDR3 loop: CASSPRVFGNEQYF. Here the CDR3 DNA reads TGTGCCAGCAGCCCCAGGGTCTTTGGAAACGAGCAGTACTTC.

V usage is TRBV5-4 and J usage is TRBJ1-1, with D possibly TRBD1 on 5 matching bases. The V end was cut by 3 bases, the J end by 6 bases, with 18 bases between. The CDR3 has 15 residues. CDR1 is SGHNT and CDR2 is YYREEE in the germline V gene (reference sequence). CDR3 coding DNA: TGTGCCAGCAGCTGGCGCCGGGGGGGAGTCGCTGAAGCTTTCTTT. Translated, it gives CASSWRRGGVAEAFF.

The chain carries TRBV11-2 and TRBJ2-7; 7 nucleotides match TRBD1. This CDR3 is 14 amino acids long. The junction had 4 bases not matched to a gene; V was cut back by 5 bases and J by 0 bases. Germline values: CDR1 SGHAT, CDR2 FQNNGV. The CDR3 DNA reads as TGTGCCAGCAGCCAGGGACAGAGCTCCTACGAGCAGTACTTC. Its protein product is CASSQGQSSYEQYF.

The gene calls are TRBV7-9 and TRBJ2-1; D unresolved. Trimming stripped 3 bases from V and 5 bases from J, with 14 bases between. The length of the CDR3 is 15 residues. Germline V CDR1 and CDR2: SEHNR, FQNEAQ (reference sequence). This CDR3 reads CASSLGQGQNNEQFF. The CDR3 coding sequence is TGTGCCAGCAGCTTGGGCCAAGGTCAAAACAATGAGCAGTTCTTC.

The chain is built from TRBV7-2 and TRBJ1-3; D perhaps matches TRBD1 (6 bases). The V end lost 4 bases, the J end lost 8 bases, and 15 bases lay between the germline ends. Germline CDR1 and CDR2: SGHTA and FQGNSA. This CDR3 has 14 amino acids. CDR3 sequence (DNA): TGTGCCAGCAGCTCGTTAACAGGGACGGACACCATATATTTT. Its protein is CASSSLTGTDTIYF.

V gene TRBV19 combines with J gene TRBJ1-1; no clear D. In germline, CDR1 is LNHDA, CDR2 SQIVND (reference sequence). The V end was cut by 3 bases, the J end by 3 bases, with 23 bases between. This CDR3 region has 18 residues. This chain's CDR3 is CASSIPFREGWAYTEAFF. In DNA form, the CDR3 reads TGTGCCAGTAGTATTCCTTTTCGGGAGGGCTGGGCGTACACTGAAGCTTTCTTT.

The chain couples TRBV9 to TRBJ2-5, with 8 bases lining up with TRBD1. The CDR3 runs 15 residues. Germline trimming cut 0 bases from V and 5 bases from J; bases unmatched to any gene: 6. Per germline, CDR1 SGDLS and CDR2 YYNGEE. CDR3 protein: CASSVGGQVGETQYF. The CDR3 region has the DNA TGTGCCAGCAGCGTAGGGGGACAGGTTGGGGAGACCCAGTACTTC.

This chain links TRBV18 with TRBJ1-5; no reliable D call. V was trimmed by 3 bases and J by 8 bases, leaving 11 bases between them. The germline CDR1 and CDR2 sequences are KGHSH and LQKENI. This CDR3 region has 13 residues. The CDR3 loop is CASSPGVTEPQHF. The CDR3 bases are TGTGCCAGCTCACCGGGTGTAACAGAGCCCCAGCATTTT.

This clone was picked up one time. The CDR3 sequence is CATTGTADTGELFF. Here the CDR3 DNA reads TGTGCCACCACCGGGACAGCTGACACCGGGGAGCTGTTTTTT. The chain is built from TRBV25-1 and TRBJ2-2; 7 bases agree with TRBD1. The CDR3 length is 14 residues. Germline CDR1 is MGHDK and CDR2 is SYGVNS. V lost 10 bases to trimming and J lost 3 bases; unmatched junction nucleotides: 8.

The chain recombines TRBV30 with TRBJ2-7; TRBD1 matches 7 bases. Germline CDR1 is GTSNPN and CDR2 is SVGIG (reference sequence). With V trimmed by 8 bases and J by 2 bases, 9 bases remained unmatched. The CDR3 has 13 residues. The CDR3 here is CAVAGTVTYEQYF. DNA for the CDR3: TGTGCCGTCGCCGGGACAGTGACCTACGAGCAGTACTTC.

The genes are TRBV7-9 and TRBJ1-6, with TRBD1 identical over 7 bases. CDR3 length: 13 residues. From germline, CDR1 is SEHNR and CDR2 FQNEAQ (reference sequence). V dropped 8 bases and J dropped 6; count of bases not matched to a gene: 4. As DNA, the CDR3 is TGTGCCAGCTCCGGGACAGTTAATTCACCCCTCCACTTT. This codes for CASSGTVNSPLHF.

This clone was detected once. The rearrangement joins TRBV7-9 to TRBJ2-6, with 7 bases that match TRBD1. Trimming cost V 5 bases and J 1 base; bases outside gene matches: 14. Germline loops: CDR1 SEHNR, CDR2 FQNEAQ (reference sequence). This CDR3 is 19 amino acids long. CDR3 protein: CASSPGDRDIVSGANVLTF. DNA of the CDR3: TGTGCCAGCAGCCCGGGTGACAGGGATATAGTTTCTGGGGCCAACGTCCTGACTTTC.

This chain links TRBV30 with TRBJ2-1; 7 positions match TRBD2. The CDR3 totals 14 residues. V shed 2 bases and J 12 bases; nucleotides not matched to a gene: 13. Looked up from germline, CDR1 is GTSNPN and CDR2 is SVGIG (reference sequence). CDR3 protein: CAWSLEQTSPPQFF. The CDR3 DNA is TGTGCCTGGAGTCTGGAGCAGACTAGCCCCCCGCAGTTCTTC.

The CDR3 DNA follows: TGTGCCAGCAGCCGAGGACAGGGGGACGGCTACACCTTC. Its translation: CASSRGQGDGYTF. The V and J genes are TRBV6-5 and TRBJ1-2; the match to TRBD1 covers 10 bases. V lost 6 bases and J lost 8; bases outside the gene matches: 6. There are 13 residues in the CDR3. The germline CDR1 and CDR2 sequences are MNHEY and SVGAGI.

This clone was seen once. The CDR3: CASSLGQVNTEAFF. The CDR3 coding sequence is TGCGCCAGCAGCTTGGGACAGGTTAACACTGAAGCTTTCTTT. The V gene is TRBV5-1, the J gene TRBJ1-1; maybe TRBD1 (6 bases). This CDR3 is built from 14 residues. V shed 0 bases and J shed 2 bases, with 8 bases lying between them. Germline CDR1 and CDR2: SGHRS and YFSETQ.

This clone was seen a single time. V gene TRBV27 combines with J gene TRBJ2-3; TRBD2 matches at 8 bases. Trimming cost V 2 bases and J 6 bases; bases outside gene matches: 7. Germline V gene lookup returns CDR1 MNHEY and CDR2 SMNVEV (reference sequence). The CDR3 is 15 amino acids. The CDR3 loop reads CASSLPWTSPDTQYF. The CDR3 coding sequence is TGTGCCAGCAGTTTACCGTGGACTAGCCCGGATACGCAGTATTTT.

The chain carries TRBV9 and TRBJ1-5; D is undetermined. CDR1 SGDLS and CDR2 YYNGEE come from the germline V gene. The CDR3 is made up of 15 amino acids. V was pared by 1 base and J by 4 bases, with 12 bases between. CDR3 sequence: CASSVSGFPNQPQHF. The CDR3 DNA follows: TGTGCCAGCAGCGTAAGCGGCTTCCCAAATCAGCCCCAGCATTTT.

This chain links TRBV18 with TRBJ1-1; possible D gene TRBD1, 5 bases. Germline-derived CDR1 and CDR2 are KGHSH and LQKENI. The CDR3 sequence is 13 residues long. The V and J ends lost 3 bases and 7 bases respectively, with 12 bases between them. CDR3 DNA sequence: TGTGCCAGCTCACCTCAGGGATTCGTTGAAGCTTTCTTT. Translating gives CASSPQGFVEAFF. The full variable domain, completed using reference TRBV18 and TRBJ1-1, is NAGVMQNPRHLVRRRGQEARLRCSPMKGHSHVYWYRQLPEEGLKFMVYLQKENIIDESGMPKERFSAEFPKEGPSILRIQQVVRGDSAAYFCASSPQGFVEAFFGQGTRLTVV.

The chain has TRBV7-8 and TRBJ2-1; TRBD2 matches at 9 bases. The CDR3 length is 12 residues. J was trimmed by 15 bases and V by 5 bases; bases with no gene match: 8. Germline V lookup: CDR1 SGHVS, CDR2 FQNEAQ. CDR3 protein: CASSLSGSLLFF. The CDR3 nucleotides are TGTGCCAGCAGCCTTAGCGGGAGTCTTTTGTTCTTC.